Listed below are T cell receptor beta chains from one sample, sequenced in a study of blood T cell repertoires in COVID-19. Clones were sequenced by immunoSEQ multiplex PCR, and TCRdb holds only the in-frame ones, with some missing. In the table there are about 180,000 clones, over 80% of which are singletons. The sequencing input was peripheral blood. These TCRs come from a woman aged 70-85 years with acute or convalescent COVID-19. CDR3s include the opening cysteine and the closing phenylalanine or tryptophan. D genes are given only for firm matches. Expanded clones are given a class, and other clones once, few, many or no size at all.

-	TRBJ2-7	TRBV4-1	-	TGCGCCAGCAGCCGAGCGGCAGGCTCCTACGAGCAGTACTTC	CASSRAAGSYEQYF
-	TRBJ2-7	TRBV24-1	-	TGTGCCACCAGTGGGCGACAGAGGAACTACGAGCAGTACTTC	CATSGRQRNYEQYF
-	TRBJ2-1	TRBV3-1/TRBV3-2	-	TGTGCCAGCAGCCAACGGAGTAGCAGCGGCCGGAAGTTCTTC	CASSQRSSSGRKFF
-	TRBJ1-4	TRBV6-1	-	TGTGCCAGCAGTCCACACCCCTCAGGGAATGAAAAACTGTTTTTT	CASSPHPSGNEKLFF
-	TRBJ2-5	TRBV7-2	TRBD1	TGTGCCAGCAGCTTGACAGGGAACCAAGAGACCCAGTACTTC	CASSLTGNQETQYF
-	TRBJ2-3	TRBV6-2/TRBV6-3	TRBD2	TGTGCCAGCAGTCGGCGGGGGTCACGCACAGATACGCAGTATTTT	CASSRRGSRTDTQYF
-	TRBJ1-1	TRBV10-3	-	TGTGCCATCAGTCCGAGGGTGAACACTGAAGCTTTCTTT	CAISPRVNTEAFF
once	TRBJ1-5	TRBV19	-	TGTGCCAGTAGTCGTGGTCGGGGAGCAGGCACGGAGCCCCAGCATTTT	CASSRGRGAGTEPQHF
-	TRBJ1-1	TRBV19	-	TGTGCCAGTAGTACGACTGTGGTGAACACTGAAGCTTTCTTT	CASSTTVVNTEAFF
-	TRBJ2-1	TRBV2	TRBD2	TGTGCCACCAGACTAGCCAATGAGCAGTTCTTC	CATRLANEQFF
few	TRBJ1-1	TRBV28	TRBD1	TGTGCCAGCAGAAGCACAGGGGAGGCTTTCTTT	CASRSTGEAFF
once	TRBJ1-1	TRBV4-3	-	TGCGCCAGCAGCCTAGACCCTCCCACTGAAGCTTTCTTT	CASSLDPPTEAFF
-	TRBJ1-5	TRBV5-1	TRBD1	TGCGCCAGCAGCCCACTCATCTCCCGGGACAGGGAAATAAGAAAGAGCAATCAGCCCCAGCATTTT	CASSPLISRDREIRKSNQPQHF
-	TRBJ2-1	TRBV10-1	TRBD2	TGCGCCAGCAGTGGGCGTCAGACAGGGACTAGCGGGAGGGTACGGTATGAGCAGTTCTTC	CASSGRQTGTSGRVRYEQFF
-	TRBJ2-1	TRBV29-1	TRBD2	TGCAGCGTTGAATCGGGCCTAGCGGGACCCATAACGCAGTTCTTC	CSVESGLAGPITQFF
-	TRBJ2-3	TRBV4-1	TRBD2	TGCGCCAGCAGCCACGGGACCCTCGGGCTAGCGGGAGTGAAAGATACGCAGTATTTT	CASSHGTLGLAGVKDTQYF
-	TRBJ2-1	TRBV19	-	TGTGCCAGTAGTATCTCCAGGGTGGGAAATGAGCAGTTCTTC	CASSISRVGNEQFF
-	TRBJ2-2	TRBV7-3	-	TGTGCCAGCAGCCCTGACACCGGGGAGCTGTTTTTT	CASSPDTGELFF
few	TRBJ1-5	TRBV7-6	-	TGTGCCAGCAGCTTATCTCCCGGGAGAAAGGGTCAGCCCCAGCATTTT	CASSLSPGRKGQPQHF
-	TRBJ2-5	TRBV5-1	TRBD2	TGCGCCAGCAGCTTCCAGGCGGGAGCAGGAGAGACCCAGTACTTC	CASSFQAGAGETQYF
-	TRBJ1-3	TRBV6-5	TRBD1	TGTGCCAGCAGCCCCGACAGGGACAGAAACACCATATATTTT	CASSPDRDRNTIYF
-	TRBJ1-5	TRBV14	TRBD1	TGTGCCAGCAGTTCCGGACAGGGGGCCACCCAGCATTTT	CASSSGQGATQHF
-	TRBJ1-1	TRBV28	-	TGTGCCAGCAGTTCCACGACGTGGGGAACGAGGAGGACTGAAGCTTTCTTT	CASSSTTWGTRRTEAFF
-	TRBJ2-1	TRBV18	-	TGTGCCAGCTCACGGGCCGGGATCTCAAATGAGCAGTTCTTC	CASSRAGISNEQFF
once	TRBJ1-2	TRBV6-2/TRBV6-3	-	TGTGCCAGCAGTTACGAGAGTTATGGCTACACCTTC	CASSYESYGYTF
-	TRBJ1-1	TRBV11-2	TRBD1	TGTGCCAGCAGCTTAGCAGGGGGCACTGAAGCTTTCTTT	CASSLAGGTEAFF
few	TRBJ2-3	TRBV30	-	TGTGCCTGGAGTGATTTATCTAGCGATCCGCAGTATTTT	CAWSDLSSDPQYF
once	TRBJ2-7	TRBV7-2	TRBD1	TGTGCCAGCAGCTTAAGGCCGGGACAGCCGAAGGACTACGAGCAGTACTTC	CASSLRPGQPKDYEQYF
-	TRBJ2-2	TRBV6-5	TRBD1	TGTGCCAGCAGTTACTCGGGACAGGGAAACACCGGGGAGCTGTTTTTT	CASSYSGQGNTGELFF
-	TRBJ1-5	TRBV6-2/TRBV6-3	-	TGTGCCAGCAGTTTCCGGGGGAGCGGCAATCAGCCCCAGCATTTT	CASSFRGSGNQPQHF
-	TRBJ1-4	TRBV6-1	TRBD1	TGTGCCAGCAGTGAAACTCGGCAGGGGGCGGCTAATGAAAAACTGTTTTTT	CASSETRQGAANEKLFF
-	TRBJ1-1	TRBV27	-	TGTGCCAGCAGTTTAGGAGGGGGGGCCACTGAAGCTTTCTTT	CASSLGGGATEAFF
-	TRBJ2-4	TRBV7-2	-	TGTGCCAGCAGCTCAAACAGGGATAGCAAAAACATTCAGTACTTC	CASSSNRDSKNIQYF
-	TRBJ1-1	TRBV19	TRBD1	TGTGCCAGTAGGGACAGGGGAAAGAACACTGAAGCTTTCTTT	CASRDRGKNTEAFF
-	TRBJ1-1	TRBV6-1	TRBD1	TGTGCCAGCAGTGAACCAGGGGGAAGCACTGAAGCTTTCTTT	CASSEPGGSTEAFF
few	TRBJ1-2	TRBV28	-	TGTGCCAGCAGCCCCGCCAGGTATGGCTACACCTTC	CASSPARYGYTF
once	TRBJ1-2	TRBV15	-	TGTGCCACCAGCTTTCGGACACTTTTTGACTATGGCTACACCTTC	CATSFRTLFDYGYTF
-	TRBJ2-5	TRBV10-3	-	TGTGCCATCAGCTACCAAGAGACCCAGTACTTC	CAISYQETQYF
-	TRBJ1-2	TRBV3-1/TRBV3-2	-	TGTGCCAGCAGCCAAGGAATTTGGAGCGGCTACACCTTC	CASSQGIWSGYTF
-	TRBJ2-7	TRBV4-1	TRBD2	TGCGCCAGCAGCCTCCGGACTAGCGGCTACGAGCAGTACTTC	CASSLRTSGYEQYF
-	TRBJ1-2	TRBV30	-	TGTGCCTGGAGTGTACTGAACAGTGGATCTGGCTACACCTTC	CAWSVLNSGSGYTF
-	TRBJ2-1	TRBV7-2	TRBD2	TGTGCCAGCACTCGGGGGGGATACTACAATGAGCAGTTCTTC	CASTRGGYYNEQFF
-	TRBJ2-3	TRBV19	-	TGTGCCAGTGGTGCGGGGCGGGGCAACACAGATACGCAGTATTTT	CASGAGRGNTDTQYF
many	TRBJ2-7	TRBV29-1	-	TGCAGCGCCCGTCTCGCGGTCGGTCCGTCACACGAGCAGTACTTC	CSARLAVGPSHEQYF
few	TRBJ1-1	TRBV7-8	-	TGTGCCAGCAGCTTAGTGACGGGAGGCACTGAAGCTTTCTTT	CASSLVTGGTEAFF
-	TRBJ2-7	TRBV18	-	TGTGCCAGCTCATCGGAGTCCTACGAGCAGTACTTC	CASSSESYEQYF
-	TRBJ1-2	TRBV6-6	TRBD1	TGTGCCAGCAGTCCCGGACAGGGGGTGGTCTATGGCTATGGCTACACCTTC	CASSPGQGVVYGYGYTF
-	TRBJ2-7	TRBV7-9	-	TGTGCCAGCAGCTTAGGGACAGCGAAAGGCCAGTACTTC	CASSLGTAKGQYF
-	TRBJ1-6	TRBV19	-	TGTGCCAGTAGTATCACTTCCGGAGAGTCTTCACCCCTCCACTTT	CASSITSGESSPLHF
-	TRBJ1-4	TRBV6-6	TRBD1	TGTGCCAGCAGAACACAAAACAGGGGGACGGATGAAAAACTGTTTTTT	CASRTQNRGTDEKLFF